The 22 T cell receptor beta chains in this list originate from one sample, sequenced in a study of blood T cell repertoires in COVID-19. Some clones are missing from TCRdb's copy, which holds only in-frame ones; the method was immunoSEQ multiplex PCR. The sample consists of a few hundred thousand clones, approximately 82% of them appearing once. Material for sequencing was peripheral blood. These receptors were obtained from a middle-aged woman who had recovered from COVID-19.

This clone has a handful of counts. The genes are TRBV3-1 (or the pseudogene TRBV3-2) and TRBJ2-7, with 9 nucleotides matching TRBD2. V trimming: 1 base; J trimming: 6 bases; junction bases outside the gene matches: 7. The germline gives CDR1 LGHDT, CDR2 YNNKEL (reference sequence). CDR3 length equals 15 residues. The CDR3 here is CASSQGSLAGTEQYF. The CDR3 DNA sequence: TGTGCCAGCAGCCAAGGTTCGCTAGCGGGGACCGAGCAGTACTTC.

The CDR3 protein is CASSESGRETQYF. CDR3 coding DNA: TGTGCCAGCAGTGAGTCAGGGCGGGAGACCCAGTACTTC. The V gene is TRBV2, the J gene TRBJ2-5; weak D call: TRBD1 (5 bases). This CDR3 has 13 residues. Per the germline V gene, CDR1 is SNHLY and CDR2 is FYNNEI. Between the trimmed V and J ends, which lost 3 bases and 5 bases, there was a span of 10 bases.

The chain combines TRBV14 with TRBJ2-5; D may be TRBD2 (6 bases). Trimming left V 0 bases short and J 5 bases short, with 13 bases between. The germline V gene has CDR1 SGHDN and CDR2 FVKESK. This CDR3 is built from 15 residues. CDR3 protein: CASSQDIGGAETQYF. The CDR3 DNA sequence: TGTGCCAGCAGCCAAGACATCGGGGGTGCGGAGACCCAGTACTTC.

The CDR3 protein is CASSGGQGAGEQYF. The DNA for the CDR3 is TGTGCCAGCTCAGGAGGACAGGGGGCAGGCGAGCAGTACTTC. This chain joins TRBV18 and TRBJ2-7; 11 nucleotides agree with TRBD1. The CDR3 is made up of 14 amino acids. V gave up 5 bases and J gave up 6 bases; unmatched junction bases: 6. CDR1 and CDR2 from the germline V gene are KGHSH and LQKENI.

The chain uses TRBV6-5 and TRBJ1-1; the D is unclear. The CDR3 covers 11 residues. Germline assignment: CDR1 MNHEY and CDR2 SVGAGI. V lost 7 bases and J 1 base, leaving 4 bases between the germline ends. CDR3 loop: CASKRNTEAFF. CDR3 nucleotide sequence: TGTGCCAGCAAGCGGAACACTGAAGCTTTCTTT.

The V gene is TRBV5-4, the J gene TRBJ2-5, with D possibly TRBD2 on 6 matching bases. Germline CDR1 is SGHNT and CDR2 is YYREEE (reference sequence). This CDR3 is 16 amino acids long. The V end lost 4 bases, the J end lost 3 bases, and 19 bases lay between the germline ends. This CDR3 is CASSHQGGLEKETQYF. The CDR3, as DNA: TGTGCCAGCAGCCATCAAGGAGGGTTGGAGAAAGAGACCCAGTACTTC.

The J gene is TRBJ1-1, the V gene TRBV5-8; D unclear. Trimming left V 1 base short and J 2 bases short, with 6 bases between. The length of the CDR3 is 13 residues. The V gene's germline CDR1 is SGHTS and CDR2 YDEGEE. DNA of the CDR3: TGTGCCAGCAGCTTGACATCCAACACTGAAGCTTTCTTT. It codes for CASSLTSNTEAFF.

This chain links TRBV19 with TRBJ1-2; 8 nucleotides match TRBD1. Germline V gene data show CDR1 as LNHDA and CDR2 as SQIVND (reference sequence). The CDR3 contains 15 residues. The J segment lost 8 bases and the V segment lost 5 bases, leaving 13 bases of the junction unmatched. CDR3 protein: CASSLRTGTGRGYTF. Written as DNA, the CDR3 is TGTGCCAGTAGTCTACGGACAGGGACGGGGCGAGGCTACACCTTC.

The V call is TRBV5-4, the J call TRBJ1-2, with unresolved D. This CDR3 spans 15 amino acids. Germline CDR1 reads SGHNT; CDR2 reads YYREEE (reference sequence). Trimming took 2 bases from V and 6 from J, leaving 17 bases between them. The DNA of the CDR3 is TGTGCCAGCAGCTTTGGGGTGACGGGATTAAATGGCTACACCTTC. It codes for CASSFGVTGLNGYTF.

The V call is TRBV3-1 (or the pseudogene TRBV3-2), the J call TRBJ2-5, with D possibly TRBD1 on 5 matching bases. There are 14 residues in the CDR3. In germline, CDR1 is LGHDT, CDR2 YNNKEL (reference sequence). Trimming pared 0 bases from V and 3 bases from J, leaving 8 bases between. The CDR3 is CASSQEYRKETQYF. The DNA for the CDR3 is TGTGCCAGCAGCCAAGAGTACAGGAAAGAGACCCAGTACTTC.

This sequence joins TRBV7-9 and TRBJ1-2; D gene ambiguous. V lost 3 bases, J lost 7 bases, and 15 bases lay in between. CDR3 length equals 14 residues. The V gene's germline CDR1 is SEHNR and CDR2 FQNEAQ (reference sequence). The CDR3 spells CASSFFPGLGGYTF. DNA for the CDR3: TGTGCCAGCAGCTTTTTTCCTGGGCTCGGTGGCTACACCTTC.

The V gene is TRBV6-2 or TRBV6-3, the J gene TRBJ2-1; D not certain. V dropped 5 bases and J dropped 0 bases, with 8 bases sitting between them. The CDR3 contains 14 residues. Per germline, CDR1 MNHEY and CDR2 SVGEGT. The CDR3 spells CASSIRSSYNEQFF. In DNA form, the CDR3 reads TGTGCCAGCAGTATCCGGAGCTCCTACAATGAGCAGTTCTTC.

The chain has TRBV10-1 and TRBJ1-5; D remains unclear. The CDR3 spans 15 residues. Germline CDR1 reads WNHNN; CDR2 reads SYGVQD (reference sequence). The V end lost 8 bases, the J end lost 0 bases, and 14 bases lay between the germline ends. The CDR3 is CASPSRTNSNQPQHF. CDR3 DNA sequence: TGCGCCAGCCCGAGCAGGACTAATAGCAATCAGCCCCAGCATTTT.

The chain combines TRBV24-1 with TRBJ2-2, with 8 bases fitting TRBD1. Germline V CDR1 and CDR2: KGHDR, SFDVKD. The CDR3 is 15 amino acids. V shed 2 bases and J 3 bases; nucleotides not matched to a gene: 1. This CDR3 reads CATSDSGQDTGELFF. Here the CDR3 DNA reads TGTGCCACCAGTGATTCGGGACAGGACACCGGGGAGCTGTTTTTT.

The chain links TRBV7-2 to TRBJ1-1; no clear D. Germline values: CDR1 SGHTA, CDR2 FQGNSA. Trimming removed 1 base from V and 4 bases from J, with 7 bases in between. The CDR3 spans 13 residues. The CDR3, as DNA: TGTGCCAGCAGCTTAGGCGTTGGCACTGAAGCTTTCTTT. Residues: CASSLGVGTEAFF.

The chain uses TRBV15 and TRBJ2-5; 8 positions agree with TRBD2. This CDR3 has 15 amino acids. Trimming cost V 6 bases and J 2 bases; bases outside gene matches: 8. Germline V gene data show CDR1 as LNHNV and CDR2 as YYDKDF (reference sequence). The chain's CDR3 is CATRSRGGEQETQYF. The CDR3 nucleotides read TGTGCCACCAGAAGCCGGGGGGGGGAACAAGAGACCCAGTACTTC.

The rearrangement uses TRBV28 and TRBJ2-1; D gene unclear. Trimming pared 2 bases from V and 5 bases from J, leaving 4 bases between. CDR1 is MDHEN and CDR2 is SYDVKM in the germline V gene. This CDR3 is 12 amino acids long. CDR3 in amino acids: CASSLEDNEQFF. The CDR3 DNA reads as TGTGCCAGCAGTTTAGAGGACAATGAGCAGTTCTTC.

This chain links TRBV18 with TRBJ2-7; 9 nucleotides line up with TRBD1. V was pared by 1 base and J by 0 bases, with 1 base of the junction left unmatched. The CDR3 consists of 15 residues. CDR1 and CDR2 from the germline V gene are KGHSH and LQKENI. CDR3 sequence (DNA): TGTGCCAGCTCACCACTGGGACAGGGCTCCTACGAGCAGTACTTC. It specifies CASSPLGQGSYEQYF.

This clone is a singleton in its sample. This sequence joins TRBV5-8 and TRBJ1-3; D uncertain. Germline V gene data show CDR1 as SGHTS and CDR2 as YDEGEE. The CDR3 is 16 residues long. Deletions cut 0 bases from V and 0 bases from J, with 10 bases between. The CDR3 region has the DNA TGTGCCAGCAGCTTGGGGCCTCTGTACTCTGGAAACACCATATATTTT. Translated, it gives CASSLGPLYSGNTIYF.

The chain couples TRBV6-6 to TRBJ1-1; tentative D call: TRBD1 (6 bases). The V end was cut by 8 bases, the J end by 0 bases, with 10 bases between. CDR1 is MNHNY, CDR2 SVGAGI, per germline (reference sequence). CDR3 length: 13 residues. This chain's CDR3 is CASLTGMNTEAFF. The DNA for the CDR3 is TGTGCCAGCTTGACAGGAATGAACACTGAAGCTTTCTTT.

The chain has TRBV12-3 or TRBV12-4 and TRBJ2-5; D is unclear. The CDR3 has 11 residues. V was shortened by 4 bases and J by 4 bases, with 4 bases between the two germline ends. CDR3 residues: CASSSGETQYF. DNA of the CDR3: TGTGCCAGCAGTTCGGGAGAGACCCAGTACTTC.

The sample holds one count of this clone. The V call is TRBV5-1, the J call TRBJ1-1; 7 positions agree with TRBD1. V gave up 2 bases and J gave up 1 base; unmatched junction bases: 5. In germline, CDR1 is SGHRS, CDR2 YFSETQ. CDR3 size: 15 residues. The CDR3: CASSFTGVGNTEAFF. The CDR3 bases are TGCGCCAGCAGCTTTACAGGGGTCGGGAACACTGAAGCTTTCTTT.